This T cell receptor (beta chain) originates from a study of blood T cell repertoires in COVID-19. At the level of the study: Sites in the United States, Italy and Spain provided acute and convalescent COVID-19 samples. The analysed material was cDNA or gDNA that came from T cells, B-cell-depleted T cells, or PBMCs.

Participant age was about 18 to 89 years, and participants resided in roughly 24 US areas. This clone was recorded once. This CDR3 is 14 amino acids long. Germline CDR1 and CDR2: SEHNR and FQNEAQ (reference sequence). V lost 5 bases and J lost 0, with 5 bases in between. In the original processing: From reference gene primer amplification, estimates of nucleated cell counts were derived. The method was immunoSEQ multiplex PCR; TCRdb's version includes in-frame clones alone and lacks a portion of them. V, J and clone size reflect that table, while D and trimming were determined from the DNA. The table records around 220,000 clones, 80% to 95% of them present only once.

This chain joins TRBV7-9 and TRBJ2-6, with unresolved D. The sequencing input was PBMCs or T cells enriched from blood (not recorded which). This clonotype originated in a woman under 30 who had recovered from COVID-19. The CDR3 reads CASSRSSGANVLTF. The CDR3 coding sequence is TGTGCCAGCAGCCGGAGCTCTGGGGCCAACGTCCTGACTTTC.